The clone carrying this TCR beta chain was found once. Its antigen is unknown. The junction differs from germline at one of its ends, possibly a read error. The sample originates from a study of blood T cells in healthy people across ages. Study outcomes and limitations: Observed TCR beta diversity showed a strong correlation with the percentage of naive T cells as measured by flow cytometry.

The second PCR ran about 6 to 12 cycles with a sample-barcoded 5' primer and J-beta primers. One entry per CDR3 protein, called by TCRdb with MiXCR from the 5' RACE reads. This sample has around 940,000 distinct CDR3 sequences, with roughly 51% found just once. CDR1 is LGHNA and CDR2 is YNFKEQ in the germline V gene. This CDR3 comprises 15 residues. Sequencing was done on a sample of blood. The receptor's source is a woman aged 60 to 75 in good health. The chain employs TRBV4-2 and TRBJ2-7; D assignment may be TRBD1 or TRBD2 (6 bases each). CDR3 in DNA: TGTGCCAGCAGCCGGAGGGGGACAAACTCCTGCGAGCAGTACTTC. Translated, it gives CASSRRGTNSCEQYF.